This T cell receptor beta chain stems from a study of CD8 T cells in Susac syndrome. The RNA, 0.5 to 1 ug, was put through reverse transcription using random hexamers. Each CDR3 protein is one row after TCRdb ran MiXCR on the immunoSEQ multiplex PCR reads. The sample yields around 140,000 distinct CDR3 sequences, 95% seen once. TCR beta from blood CD8+ and CD4+ T cells was sequenced. Diagnostic criteria for definite or probable disease, in their recently defined form, were met by the patients with Susac syndrome. Both CD4+ and CD8+ T cells were negatively isolated, and TEMRA cells underwent FACS enrichment. The CDR3 loop spans 19 amino acids. Germline V CDR1 and CDR2: LGHNA, YSLEER. V shed 3 bases, J shed 0 bases, and the junction held 11 bases outside the gene matches.

This sequence originates from a human donor with Susac syndrome. This chain connects TRBV4-3 to TRBJ2-7, with 13 nucleotides matching TRBD2. Specimen: CD4+ T cells from PBMCs. The CDR3 sequence is CASSQSLAGGPQSSYEQYF. The CDR3 DNA is TGCGCCAGCAGCCAGTCACTAGCGGGAGGGCCGCAAAGCTCCTACGAGCAGTACTTC.